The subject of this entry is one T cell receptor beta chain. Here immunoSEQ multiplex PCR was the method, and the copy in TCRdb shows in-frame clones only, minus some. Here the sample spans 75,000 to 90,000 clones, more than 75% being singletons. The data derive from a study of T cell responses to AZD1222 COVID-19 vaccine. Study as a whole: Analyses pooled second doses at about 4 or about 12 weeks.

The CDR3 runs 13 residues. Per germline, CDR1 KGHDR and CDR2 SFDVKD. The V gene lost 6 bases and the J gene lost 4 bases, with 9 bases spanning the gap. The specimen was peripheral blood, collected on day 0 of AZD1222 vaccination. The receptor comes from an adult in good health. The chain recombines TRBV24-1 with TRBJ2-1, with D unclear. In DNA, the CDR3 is TGTGCCACCAGTAGGAAGCGTTACAATGAGCAGTTCTTC. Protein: CATSRKRYNEQFF.